This TCR beta chain was identified during a study of cytomegalovirus exposure and HLA in healthy donors. Study-wide context: Roughly 180 million T cells yielded under 130 million unique TCR beta sequences in earlier analysis. Within an early data release were about 80 million unique TCRs drawn from HLA-typed donors.

V was trimmed by 5 bases and J by 3 bases, leaving 13 bases between them. Germline V CDR1 and CDR2: SGHRS, YFSETQ. The CDR3 spans 14 residues. The primer mix had 60 Vbeta and 13 Jbeta primers. The data were produced by immunoSEQ multiplex PCR, yet TCRdb's version contains in-frame clones alone and is incomplete. The profile shows tens of thousands of clones, about 78% of them singletons. The clonotype was recovered from a woman in her thirties or forties in good health and CMV-seropositive. The chain carries TRBV5-1 and TRBJ2-3, with D tentatively TRBD2 (5 bases). Sequenced: PBMCs. The CDR3 reads CASRHPTMTDTQYF. CDR3 nucleotide sequence: TGCGCCAGCAGGCATCCGACTATGACAGATACGCAGTATTTT.